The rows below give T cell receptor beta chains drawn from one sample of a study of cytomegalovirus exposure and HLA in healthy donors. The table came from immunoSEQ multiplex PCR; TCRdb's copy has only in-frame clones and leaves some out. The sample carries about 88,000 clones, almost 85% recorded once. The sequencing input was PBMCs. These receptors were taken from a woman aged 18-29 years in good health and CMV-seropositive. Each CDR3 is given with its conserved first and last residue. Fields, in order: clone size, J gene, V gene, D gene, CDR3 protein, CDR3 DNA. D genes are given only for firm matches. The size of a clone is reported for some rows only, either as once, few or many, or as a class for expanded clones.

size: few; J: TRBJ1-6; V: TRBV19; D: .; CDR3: CASSITGSGSPLHF; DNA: TGTGCCAGTAGTATCACAGGGAGTGGCTCACCCCTCCACTTT
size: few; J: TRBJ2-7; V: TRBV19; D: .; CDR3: CASQGDSYEQYF; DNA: TGTGCCAGTCAAGGGGACTCCTACGAGCAGTACTTC
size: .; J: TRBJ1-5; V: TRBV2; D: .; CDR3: CASNEKQGEDQPQHF; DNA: TGTGCCAGCAACGAAAAACAGGGCGAGGATCAGCCCCAGCATTTT
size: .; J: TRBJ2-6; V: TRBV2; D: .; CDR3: CASSERGSGANVLTF; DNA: TGTGCCAGCAGTGAACGGGGCTCTGGGGCCAACGTCCTGACTTTC
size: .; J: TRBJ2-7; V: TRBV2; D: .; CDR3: CASSELLDEQYF; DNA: TGTGCCAGCAGTGAATTACTTGACGAGCAGTACTTC
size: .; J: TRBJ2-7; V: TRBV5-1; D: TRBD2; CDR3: CASSQLTGTSSEEQYF; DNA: TGCGCCAGCAGCCAACTGACCGGGACTAGCTCTGAAGAGCAGTACTTC
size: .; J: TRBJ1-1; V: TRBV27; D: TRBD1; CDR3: CASSSPDRGHIKAFF; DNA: TGTGCCAGCAGTTCCCCCGACAGGGGTCACATTAAAGCTTTCTTT
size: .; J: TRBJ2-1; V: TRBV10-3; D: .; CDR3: CAITETGNNEQFF; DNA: TGTGCCATCACAGAGACAGGAAATAATGAGCAGTTCTTC
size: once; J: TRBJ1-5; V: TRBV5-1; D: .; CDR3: CASSLVAGDSNQPQHF; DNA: TGCGCCAGCAGCTTGGTTGCAGGGGATAGCAATCAGCCCCAGCATTTT
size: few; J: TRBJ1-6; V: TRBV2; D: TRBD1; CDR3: CASIGQVSPLHF; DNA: TGTGCCAGCATTGGACAGGTTTCACCCCTCCACTTT
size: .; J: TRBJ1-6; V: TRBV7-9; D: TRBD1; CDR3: CASSPWTGGSPLHF; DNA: TGTGCCAGCAGCCCATGGACAGGGGGTTCACCCCTCCACTTT
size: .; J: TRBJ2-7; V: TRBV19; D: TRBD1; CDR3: CASRGQGYEQYF; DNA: TGTGCCAGTAGGGGACAGGGCTACGAGCAGTACTTC
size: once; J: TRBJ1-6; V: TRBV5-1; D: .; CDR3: CASSLDRPSNSPLHF; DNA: TGCGCCAGCAGCTTAGACAGGCCCAGTAATTCACCCCTCCACTTT
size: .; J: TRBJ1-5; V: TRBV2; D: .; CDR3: CASSEEGTRNQPQHF; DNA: TGTGCCAGCAGTGAAGAAGGGACAAGGAATCAGCCCCAGCATTTT
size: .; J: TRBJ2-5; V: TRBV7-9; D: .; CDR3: CASSLAPTLSGLSETQYF; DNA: TGTGCCAGCAGCTTAGCCCCCACATTGTCCGGACTGTCAGAGACCCAGTACTTC
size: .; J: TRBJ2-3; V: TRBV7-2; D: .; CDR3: CASSSPVTQYF; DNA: TGTGCCAGCAGCTCCCCGGTAACGCAGTATTTT
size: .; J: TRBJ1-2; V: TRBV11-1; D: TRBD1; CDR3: CASSSGTGGYGYTF; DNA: TGTGCCAGCAGCTCAGGGACAGGGGGCTATGGCTACACCTTC
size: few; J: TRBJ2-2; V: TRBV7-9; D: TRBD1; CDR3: CASSRQGWTGELFF; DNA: TGTGCCAGCAGCCGACAGGGATGGACCGGGGAGCTGTTTTTT
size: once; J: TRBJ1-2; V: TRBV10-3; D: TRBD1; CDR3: CAITPTGEGYGYTF; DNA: TGTGCCATCACTCCGACAGGGGAGGGCTATGGCTACACCTTC
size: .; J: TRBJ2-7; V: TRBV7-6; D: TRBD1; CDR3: CASSGYTGTGGYEQYF; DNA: TGTGCCAGCAGCGGGTATACAGGGACAGGGGGCTACGAGCAGTACTTC
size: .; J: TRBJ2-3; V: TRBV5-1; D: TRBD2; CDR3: CASSLFGGGAEDTQYF; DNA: TGCGCCAGCAGCTTGTTTGGCGGGGGGGCCGAAGATACGCAGTATTTT
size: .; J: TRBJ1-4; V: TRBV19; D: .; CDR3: CASRRRGTGPGGELFF; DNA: TGTGCCAGTAGGCGTCGGGGCACCGGGCCCGGGGGTGAACTGTTTTTT
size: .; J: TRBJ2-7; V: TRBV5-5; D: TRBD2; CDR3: CASSLDPAGGVYEQYF; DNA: TGTGCCAGCAGCTTGGATCCAGCGGGGGGAGTGTACGAGCAGTACTTC
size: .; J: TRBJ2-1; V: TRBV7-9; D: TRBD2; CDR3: CASFTGTSSDEQFF; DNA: TGTGCCAGCTTCACCGGGACTAGCAGTGATGAGCAGTTCTTC
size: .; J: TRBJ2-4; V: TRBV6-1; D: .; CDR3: CASSEVGRQGGGIQYF; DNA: TGTGCCAGCAGTGAAGTAGGGAGACAGGGAGGAGGAATTCAGTACTTC
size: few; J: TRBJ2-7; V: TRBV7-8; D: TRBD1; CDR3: CASSLAEDRITYEQYF; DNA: TGTGCCAGCAGCTTAGCGGAGGACAGGATCACCTACGAGCAGTACTTC
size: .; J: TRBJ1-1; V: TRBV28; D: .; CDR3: CASSSRSEAFF; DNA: TGTGCCAGCAGCAGTCGATCTGAAGCTTTCTTT
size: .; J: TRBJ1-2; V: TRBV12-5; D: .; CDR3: CASGLTGRDGYTF; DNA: TGTGCTAGTGGTCTCACAGGGAGGGATGGCTACACCTTC
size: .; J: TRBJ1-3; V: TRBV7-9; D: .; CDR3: CASSLVRAISGNTIYF; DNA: TGTGCCAGCAGCTTAGTGAGGGCGATCTCTGGAAACACCATATATTTT
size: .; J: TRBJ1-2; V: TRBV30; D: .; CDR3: CAWSVGVNYGYTF; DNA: TGTGCCTGGAGTGTTGGAGTTAACTATGGCTACACCTTC
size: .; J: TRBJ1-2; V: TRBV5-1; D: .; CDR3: CASRPTGFYGYTF; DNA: TGCGCCAGCAGACCTACAGGATTCTATGGCTACACCTTC
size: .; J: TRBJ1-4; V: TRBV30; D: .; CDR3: CAWSTVINEKLFF; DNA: TGTGCCTGGAGTACAGTGATTAATGAAAAACTGTTTTTT
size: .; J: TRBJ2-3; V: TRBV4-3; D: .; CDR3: CASSQEVRRVDTQYF; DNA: TGCGCCAGCAGCCAAGAGGTCAGGCGGGTGGATACGCAGTATTTT
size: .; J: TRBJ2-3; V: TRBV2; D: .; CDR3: CASSRTAQGDTQYF; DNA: TGTGCCAGCAGTCGGACAGCCCAGGGAGATACGCAGTATTTT
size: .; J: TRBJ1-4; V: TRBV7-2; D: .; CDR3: CASSLAEGEKLFF; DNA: TGTGCCAGCAGCTTGGCCGAGGGTGAAAAACTGTTTTTT
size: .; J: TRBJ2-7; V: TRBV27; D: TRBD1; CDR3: CASSHGTGLSYEQYF; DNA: TGTGCCAGCAGTCACGGGACAGGGCTCTCCTACGAGCAGTACTTC
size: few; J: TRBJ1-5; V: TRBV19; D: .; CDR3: CASTGVTGNQPQHF; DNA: TGTGCCAGTACAGGGGTAACAGGGAATCAGCCCCAGCATTTT
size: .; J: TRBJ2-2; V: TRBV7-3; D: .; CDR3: CASSEGRNTGELFF; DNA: TGTGCCAGCAGCGAGGGAAGGAACACCGGGGAGCTGTTTTTT
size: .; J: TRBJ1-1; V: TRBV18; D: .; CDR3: CASSPGTGLGMNTEAFF; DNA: TGTGCCAGCTCACCAGGTACAGGGTTAGGGATGAACACTGAAGCTTTCTTT
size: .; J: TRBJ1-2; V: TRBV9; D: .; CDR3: CASSVEGSPNYGYTF; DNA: TGTGCCAGCAGCGTAGAGGGGTCCCCTAACTATGGCTACACCTTC
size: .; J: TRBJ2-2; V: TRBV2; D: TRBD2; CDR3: CASRDGGAGTGELFF; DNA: TGTGCCAGCAGGGACGGGGGGGCCGGTACCGGGGAGCTGTTTTTT
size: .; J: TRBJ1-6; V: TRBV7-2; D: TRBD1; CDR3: CASSHPSGTGGYQLHF; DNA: TGTGCCAGCAGCCATCCTTCCGGGACAGGGGGCTACCAGCTCCACTTT